There are a few counts of the clone carrying this TCR beta chain. Its matching antigen is unknown. Sequence data for DNA of cultured CD4+ T cells were generated by the Oncomine TCR Beta short-read assay. From the PCR reads, TCRdb called clonotypes with MiXCR, one entry per CDR3 protein. The repertoire holds under 5,000 distinct CDR3 sequences, with about 15% as singletons. Regarding treatment: roughly ten-day PBMC culture with coronavirus spike peptide pools or control peptides (ViraFEST assay). This sample is drawn from a study of vaccination and CD4 T cells after COVID-19. V lost 6 bases and J lost 4; bases outside the gene matches: 8. The CDR3 loop spans 14 amino acids.

Material: CD4+ T cells from blood, cultured in vitro. This clonotype originated in a human donor who had recovered from COVID-19. J is TRBJ1-2 and V is TRBV12-3 or TRBV12-4, with 7 bases identical to TRBD1. CDR3 in amino acids: CASRQTGLGYGYTF. The CDR3 DNA reads TGTGCCAGCAGGCAGACAGGGTTGGGCTATGGCTACACCTTC.